This T cell receptor (beta chain) was sequenced during a study of shared clonotypes between healthy human individuals. Only in-frame clones appear in the TCRdb table, and some are missing; sequencing was by immunoSEQ multiplex PCR. Here the sample spans roughly 1,500,000 clones, under 99% being singletons. The V gene's germline CDR1 is SNHLY and CDR2 FYNNEI. The J segment lost 5 bases and the V segment lost 3 bases, leaving 5 bases of the junction unmatched. CDR3 length equals 15 residues. The count of this clone is one. This specimen includes other DNA sequences encoding the same CDR3. This receptor was identified in a man younger than 45 in good health. Source material: naive CD4+ T cells sorted from blood. As for subset: CD45RA+ positively selected. The V call is TRBV2, the J call TRBJ2-5; TRBD1 matches at 11 bases. The CDR3 region has the DNA TGTGCCAGCAGTGAGGACAGGGGGCGCGGGGAGACCCAGTACTTC. It codes for CASSEDRGRGETQYF.